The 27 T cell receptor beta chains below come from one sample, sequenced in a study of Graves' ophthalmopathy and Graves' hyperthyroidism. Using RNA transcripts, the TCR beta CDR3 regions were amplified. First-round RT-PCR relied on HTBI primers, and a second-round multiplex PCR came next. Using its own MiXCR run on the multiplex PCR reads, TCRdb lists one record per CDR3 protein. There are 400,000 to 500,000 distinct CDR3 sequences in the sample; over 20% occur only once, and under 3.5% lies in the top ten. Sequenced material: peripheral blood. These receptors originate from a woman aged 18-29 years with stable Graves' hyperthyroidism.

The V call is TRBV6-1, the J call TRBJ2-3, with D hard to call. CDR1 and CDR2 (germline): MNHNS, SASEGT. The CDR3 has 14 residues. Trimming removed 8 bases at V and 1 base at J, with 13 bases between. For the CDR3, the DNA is TGTGCCAGCGGCCAGTCGGGCGGCACAGATACGCAGTATTTT. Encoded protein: CASGQSGGTDTQYF.

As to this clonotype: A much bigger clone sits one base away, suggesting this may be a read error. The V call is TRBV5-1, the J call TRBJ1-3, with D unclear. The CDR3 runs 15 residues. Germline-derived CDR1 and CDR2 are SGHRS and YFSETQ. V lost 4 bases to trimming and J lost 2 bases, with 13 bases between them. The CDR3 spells CASSAGPDTGNTIYF. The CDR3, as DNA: TGCGCCAGCAGCGCCGGACCGGATACTGGAAACACCATATATTTT.

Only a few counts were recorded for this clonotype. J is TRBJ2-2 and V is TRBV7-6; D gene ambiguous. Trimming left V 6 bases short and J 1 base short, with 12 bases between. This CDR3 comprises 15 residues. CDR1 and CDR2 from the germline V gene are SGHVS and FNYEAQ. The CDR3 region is CASRSGRGNTGELFF. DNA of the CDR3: TGTGCCAGCAGATCCGGTAGAGGGAACACCGGGGAGCTGTTTTTT.

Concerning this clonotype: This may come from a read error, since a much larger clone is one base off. CDR3: CASSFAGAGGYAF. The CDR3 nucleotides are TGCGCCAGCAGCTTCGCGGGGGCGGGAGGCTACGCCTTC. This sequence joins TRBV5-1 and TRBJ1-2; maybe TRBD1 (6 bases). CDR1 SGHRS and CDR2 YFSETQ come from the germline V gene. The CDR3 totals 13 residues.

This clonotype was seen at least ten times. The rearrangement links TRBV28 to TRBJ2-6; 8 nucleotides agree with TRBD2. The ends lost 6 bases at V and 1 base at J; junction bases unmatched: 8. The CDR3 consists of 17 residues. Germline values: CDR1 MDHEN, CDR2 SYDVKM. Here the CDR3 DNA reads TGTGCCAGCAGCATAGCGGGAAGTCTTTCTGGGGCCAACGTCCTGACTTTC. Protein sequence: CASSIAGSLSGANVLTF.

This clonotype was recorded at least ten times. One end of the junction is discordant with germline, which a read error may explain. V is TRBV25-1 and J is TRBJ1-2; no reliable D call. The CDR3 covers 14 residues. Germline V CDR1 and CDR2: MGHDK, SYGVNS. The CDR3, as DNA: TGTGCCAGCAGACCCGACCGGGCCCAGGAGGGCTATACCTTC. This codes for CASRPDRAQEGYTF.

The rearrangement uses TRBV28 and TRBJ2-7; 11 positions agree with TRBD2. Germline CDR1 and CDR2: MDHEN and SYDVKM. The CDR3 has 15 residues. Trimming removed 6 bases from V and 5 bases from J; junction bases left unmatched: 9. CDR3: CASSLLAGVTHEQYF. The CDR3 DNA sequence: TGTGCCAGCAGCTTACTAGCGGGAGTTACCCACGAGCAGTACTTC.

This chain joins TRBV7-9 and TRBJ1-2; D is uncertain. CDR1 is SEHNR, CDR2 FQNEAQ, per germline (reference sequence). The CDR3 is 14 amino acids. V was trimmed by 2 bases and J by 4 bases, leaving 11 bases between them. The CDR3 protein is CASSLFLGPYGYTF. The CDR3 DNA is TGTGCCAGCAGCTTATTCCTGGGCCCCTATGGCTACACCTTC. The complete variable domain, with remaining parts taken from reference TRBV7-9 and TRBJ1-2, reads DTGVSQNPRHKITKRGQNVTFRCDPISEHNRLYWYRQTLGQGPEFLTYFQNEAQLEKSRLLSDRFSAERPKGSFSTLEIQRTEQGDSAMYLCASSLFLGPYGYTFGSGTRLTVV.

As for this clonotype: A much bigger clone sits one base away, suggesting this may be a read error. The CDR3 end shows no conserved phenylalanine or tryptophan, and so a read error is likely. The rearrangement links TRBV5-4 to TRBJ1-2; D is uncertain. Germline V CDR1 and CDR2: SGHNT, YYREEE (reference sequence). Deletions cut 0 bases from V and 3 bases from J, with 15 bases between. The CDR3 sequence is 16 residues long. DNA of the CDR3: TGTGCCAGCAGCTTGGACCCCTCGGTCTCGTACTATGGCTACACCTAC. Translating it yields CASSLDPSVSYYGYTY.

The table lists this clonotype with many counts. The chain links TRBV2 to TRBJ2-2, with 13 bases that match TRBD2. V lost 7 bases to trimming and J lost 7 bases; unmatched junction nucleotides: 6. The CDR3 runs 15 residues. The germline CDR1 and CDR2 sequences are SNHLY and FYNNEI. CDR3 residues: CASNPRTSGSGELFF. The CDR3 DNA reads TGTGCCAGCAACCCCCGGACTAGCGGGAGCGGGGAGCTGTTTTTT. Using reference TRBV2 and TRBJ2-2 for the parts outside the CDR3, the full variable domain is EPEVTQTPSHQVTQMGQEVILRCVPISNHLYFYWYRQILGQKVEFLVSFYNNEISEKSEIFDDQFSVERPDGSNFTLKIRSTKLEDSAMYFCASNPRTSGSGELFFGEGSRLTVL.

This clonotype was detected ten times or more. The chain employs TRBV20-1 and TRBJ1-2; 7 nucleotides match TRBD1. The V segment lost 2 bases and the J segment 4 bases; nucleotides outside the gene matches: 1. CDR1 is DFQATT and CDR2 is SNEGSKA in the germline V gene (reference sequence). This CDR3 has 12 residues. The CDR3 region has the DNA TGCAGTGCTAGAAACAGGGGCTATGGCTACACCTTC. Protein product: CSARNRGYGYTF.

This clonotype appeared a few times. In DNA, the CDR3 is TGCGCCAGCAGCTTGGCTGGGGGGAACCAAGAGACCCAGTACTTC. Translated, it gives CASSLAGGNQETQYF. The chain recombines TRBV5-1 with TRBJ2-5; weak D call: TRBD2 (6 bases). The germline V gene encodes CDR1 SGHRS and CDR2 YFSETQ. The CDR3 contains 15 residues. The V end lost 0 bases, the J end lost 0 bases, and 9 bases lay between the germline ends.

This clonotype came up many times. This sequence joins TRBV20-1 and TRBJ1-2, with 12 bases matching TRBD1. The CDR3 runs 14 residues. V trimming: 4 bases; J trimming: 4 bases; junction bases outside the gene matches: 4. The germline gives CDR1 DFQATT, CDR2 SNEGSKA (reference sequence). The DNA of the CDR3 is TGCAGTGCTAAAGGGACAGGGGGCCTCTATGGCTACACCTTC. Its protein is CSAKGTGGLYGYTF.

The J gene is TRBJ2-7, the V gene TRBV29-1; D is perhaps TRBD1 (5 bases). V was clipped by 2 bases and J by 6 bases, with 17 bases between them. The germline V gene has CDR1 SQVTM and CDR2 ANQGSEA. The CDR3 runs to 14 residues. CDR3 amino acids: CSVESQGGWCEQYF. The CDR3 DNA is TGCAGCGTTGAATCGCAGGGTGGCTGGTGCGAGCAGTACTTC.

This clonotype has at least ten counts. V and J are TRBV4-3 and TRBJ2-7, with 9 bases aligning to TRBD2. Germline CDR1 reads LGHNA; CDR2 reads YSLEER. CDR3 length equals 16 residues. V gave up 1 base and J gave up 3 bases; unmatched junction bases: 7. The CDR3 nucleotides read TGCGCCAGCAGCCAAGCTTTCACTAGCGGGTACTACGAGCAGTACTTC. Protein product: CASSQAFTSGYYEQYF.

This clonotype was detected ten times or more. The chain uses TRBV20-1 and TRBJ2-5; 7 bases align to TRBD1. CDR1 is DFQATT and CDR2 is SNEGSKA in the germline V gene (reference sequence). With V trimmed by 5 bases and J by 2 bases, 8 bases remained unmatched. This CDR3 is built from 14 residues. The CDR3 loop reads CSAPRQGRQETQYF. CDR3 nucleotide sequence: TGCAGTGCTCCTCGACAGGGCCGGCAAGAGACCCAGTACTTC.

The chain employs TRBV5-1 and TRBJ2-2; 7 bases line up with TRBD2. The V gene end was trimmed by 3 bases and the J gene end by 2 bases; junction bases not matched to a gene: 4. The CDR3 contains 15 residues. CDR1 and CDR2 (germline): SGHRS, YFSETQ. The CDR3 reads CASSYGLVNTGELFF. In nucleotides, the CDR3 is TGCGCCAGCAGCTACGGACTAGTCAACACCGGGGAGCTGTTTTTT.

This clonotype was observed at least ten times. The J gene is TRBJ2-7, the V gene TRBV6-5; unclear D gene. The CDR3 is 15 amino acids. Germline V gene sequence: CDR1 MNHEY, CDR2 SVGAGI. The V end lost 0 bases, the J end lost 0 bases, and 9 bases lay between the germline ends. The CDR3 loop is CASSYSAERSYEQYF. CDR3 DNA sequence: TGTGCCAGCAGTTACTCGGCGGAGCGCTCCTACGAGCAGTACTTC.

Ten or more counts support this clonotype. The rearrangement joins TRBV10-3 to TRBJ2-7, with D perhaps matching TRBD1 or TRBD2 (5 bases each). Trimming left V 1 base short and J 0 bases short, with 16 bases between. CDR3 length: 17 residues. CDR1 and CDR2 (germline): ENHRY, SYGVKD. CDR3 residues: CAISEFRGVFASYEQYF. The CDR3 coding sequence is TGTGCCATCAGTGAGTTCCGAGGGGTGTTCGCCTCCTACGAGCAGTACTTC.

The CDR3 region is CASSYGRRAVYYEQYF. The CDR3 coding sequence is TGTGCCAGCAGTTACGGTCGCCGAGCGGTCTACTACGAGCAGTACTTC. The chain joins TRBV6-2 or TRBV6-3 to TRBJ2-7, with TRBD2 as a possible D gene (5 bases). The V gene lost 2 bases and the J gene lost 3 bases, with 17 bases spanning the gap. This CDR3 is 16 amino acids long. Germline CDR1 is MNHEY and CDR2 is SVGEGT.

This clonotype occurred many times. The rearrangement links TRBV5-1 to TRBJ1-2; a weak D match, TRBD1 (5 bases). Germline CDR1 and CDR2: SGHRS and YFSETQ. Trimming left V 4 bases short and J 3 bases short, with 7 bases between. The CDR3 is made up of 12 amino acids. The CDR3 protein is CASSPQDYGYTF. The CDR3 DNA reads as TGCGCCAGCAGCCCACAGGACTATGGCTACACCTTC. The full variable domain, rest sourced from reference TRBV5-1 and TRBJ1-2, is KAGVTQTPRYLIKTRGQQVTLSCSPISGHRSVSWYQQTPGQGLQFLFEYFSETQRNKGNFPGRFSGRQFSNSRSEMNVSTLELGDSALYLCASSPQDYGYTFGSGTRLTVV.

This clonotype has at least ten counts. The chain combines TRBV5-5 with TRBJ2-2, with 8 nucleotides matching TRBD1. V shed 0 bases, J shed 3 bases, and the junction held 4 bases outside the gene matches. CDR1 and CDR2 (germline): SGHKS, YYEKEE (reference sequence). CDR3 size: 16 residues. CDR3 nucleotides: TGTGCCAGCAGCTTGGGGGGGACAGGATACACCGGGGAGCTGTTTTTT. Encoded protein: CASSLGGTGYTGELFF.

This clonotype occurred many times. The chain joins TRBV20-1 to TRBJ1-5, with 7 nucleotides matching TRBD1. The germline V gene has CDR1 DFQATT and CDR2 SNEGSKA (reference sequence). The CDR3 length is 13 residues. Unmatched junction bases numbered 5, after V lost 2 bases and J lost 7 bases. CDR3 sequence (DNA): TGCAGTGCTAGACAGGGGGATCCACAGCCCCAGCATTTT. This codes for CSARQGDPQPQHF.

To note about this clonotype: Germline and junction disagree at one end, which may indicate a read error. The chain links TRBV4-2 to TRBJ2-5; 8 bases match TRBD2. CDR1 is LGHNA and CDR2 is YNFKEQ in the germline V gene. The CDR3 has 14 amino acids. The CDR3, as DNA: TGTGCCATCAGCCGGGGGGGAGGCCAAGAGACCCAGTACTTC. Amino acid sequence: CAISRGGGQETQYF.

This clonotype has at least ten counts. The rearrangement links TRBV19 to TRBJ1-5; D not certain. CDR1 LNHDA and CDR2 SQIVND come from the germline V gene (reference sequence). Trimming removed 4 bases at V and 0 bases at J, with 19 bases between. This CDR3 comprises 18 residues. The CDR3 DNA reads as TGTGCCAGTAGTACCTACAGCCGTCTCCCTTATAGCAATCAGCCCCAGCATTTT. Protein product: CASSTYSRLPYSNQPQHF.

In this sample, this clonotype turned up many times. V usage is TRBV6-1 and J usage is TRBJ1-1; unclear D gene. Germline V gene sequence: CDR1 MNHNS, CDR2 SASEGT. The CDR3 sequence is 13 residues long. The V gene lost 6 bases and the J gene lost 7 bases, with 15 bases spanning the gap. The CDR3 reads CASSPFGGDEAFF. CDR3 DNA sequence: TGTGCCAGCAGCCCTTTCGGTGGTGATGAAGCTTTCTTT.

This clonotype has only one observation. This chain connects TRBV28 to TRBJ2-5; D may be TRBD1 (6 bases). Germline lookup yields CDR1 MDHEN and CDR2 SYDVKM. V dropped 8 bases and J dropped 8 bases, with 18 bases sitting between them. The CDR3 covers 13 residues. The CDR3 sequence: CASWSTGKHTQYF. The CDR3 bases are TGTGCCAGCTGGTCTACAGGGAAGCATACCCAGTACTTC. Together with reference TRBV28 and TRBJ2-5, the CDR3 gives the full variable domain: DVKVTQSSRYLVKRTGEKVFLECVQDMDHENMFWYRQDPGLGLRLIYFSYDVKMKEKGDIPEGYSVSREKKERFSLILESASTNQTSMYLCASWSTGKHTQYFGPGTRLLVL.